This TCR beta chain was captured by sequencing in a study of blood T cell repertoires in COVID-19. Study background: The study drew acute and convalescent COVID-19 samples from the United States, Italy and Spain. Sources were T cells, B-cell-depleted T cells, or PBMCs; the material itself was cDNA or gDNA.

As handled by the study authors: Reference gene primer amplification gave estimated nucleated cell counts. Generated by immunoSEQ multiplex PCR, the TCRdb table keeps only in-frame clones and is missing some. D and trimming come from the DNA, and the V and J calls and clone size come from that table. Of under 95,000 clones detected, roughly 88% appear once; the ten largest clones hold 30% to 35%. The CDR3 consists of 15 residues. V shed 4 bases, J shed 2 bases, and the junction held 5 bases outside the gene matches. Germline V lookup: CDR1 MNHEY, CDR2 SVGEGT. This clonotype was obtained from a woman of 80 years or more with active or convalescent COVID-19. V and J are TRBV6-2 or TRBV6-3 and TRBJ2-1, with 7 bases identical to TRBD2. Sequencing used peripheral blood. CDR3 nucleotide sequence: TGTGCCAGCAGTTCCTCGGGGGGAGCCTACAATGAGCAGTTCTTC. It is translated as CASSSSGGAYNEQFF.